Following are 7 T cell receptor beta chains from one sample sequenced in a study of T cells in Graves' hyperthyroidism and ophthalmopathy. Authors of the study amplified TCR beta CDR3 regions from RNA transcripts. HTBI primers were employed in a first-round RT-PCR of the TCR CDR3. TCRdb re-derived calls from the multiplex PCR reads in MiXCR, one entry per CDR3 protein. The repertoire has more than 500,000 distinct CDR3 sequences, about 15% of them found once; the top ten carry around 4%. Sequencing was carried out using blood. These TCRs come from a woman between 35 and 50 years old with Graves' ophthalmopathy.

This clonotype was seen a few times. The chain links TRBV20-1 to TRBJ2-5; perhaps TRBD1 as D (6 bases). CDR1 and CDR2 from the germline V gene are DFQATT and SNEGSKA (reference sequence). CDR3 size: 13 residues. V lost 5 bases and J 5 bases, leaving 15 bases between the germline ends. The CDR3 region is CSAYRVGEETQYF. The CDR3, as DNA: TGCAGTGCTTACAGGGTTGGGGAGGAGACCCAGTACTTC.

The sample holds a few counts of this clonotype. The chain links TRBV28 to TRBJ2-3; the D is unclear. Per germline, CDR1 MDHEN and CDR2 SYDVKM. There are 15 residues in the CDR3. Trimming stripped 7 bases from V and 6 bases from J, with 20 bases between. CDR3 DNA: TGTGCCAGCAAGACCGCTAGTGCCGATGCTGATACGCAGTATTTT. It encodes CASKTASADADTQYF.

This clonotype was detected ten times or more. The genes are TRBV20-1 and TRBJ2-7, with 7 bases that match TRBD2. The germline gives CDR1 DFQATT, CDR2 SNEGSKA (reference sequence). CDR3 length equals 12 residues. The V gene end was trimmed by 1 base and the J gene end by 4 bases; junction bases not matched to a gene: 1. CDR3 in DNA: TGCAGTGCTAGAGGAGCGGGATACGAGCAGTACTTC. This encodes CSARGAGYEQYF.

A word on this clonotype: Since a much larger clone is just one base distant, this may be a read error. The chain has TRBV7-2 and TRBJ1-3; TRBD1 agrees at 7 bases. The CDR3 runs 15 residues. Germline-derived CDR1 and CDR2 are SGHTA and FQGNSA. CDR3 coding DNA: TGTGCCAGCAGCTTAACCGGGACAGCTGGAGACACCATATATTTT. It codes for CASSLTGTAGDTIYF.

This clonotype came up many times. DNA for the CDR3: TGTGCCAGCAGTGAAGTCGGGACACGCGGGAGGACTGAAGCTTTCTTT. Translation gives CASSEVGTRGRTEAFF. The gene calls are TRBV6-1 and TRBJ1-1; D may be TRBD1 (6 bases). Germline V gene data show CDR1 as MNHNS and CDR2 as SASEGT. With 1 base removed from V and 5 bases from J, the gap between germline ends came to 17 bases. CDR3 size: 16 residues.

This rearrangement joins TRBV29-1 to TRBJ1-2; TRBD1 might be the D (5 bases). Germline V CDR1 and CDR2: SQVTM, ANQGSEA. The CDR3 has 13 residues. V was cut by 4 bases and J by 2 bases, with 11 bases left in between. CDR3 sequence: CSVGGDPNYGYTF. Here the CDR3 DNA reads TGCAGCGTTGGGGGCGACCCGAACTATGGCTACACCTTC.

This clonotype has ten or more counts. This chain uses TRBV12-3 or TRBV12-4 with TRBJ2-2, with D perhaps TRBD2 (5 bases). V dropped 3 bases and J dropped 6 bases, with 11 bases sitting between them. CDR3 size: 14 residues. CDR3 nucleotide sequence: TGTGCCAGCAGTTTTGAGGGAGAAGCCGGGGAGCTGTTTTTT. Its translation: CASSFEGEAGELFF.